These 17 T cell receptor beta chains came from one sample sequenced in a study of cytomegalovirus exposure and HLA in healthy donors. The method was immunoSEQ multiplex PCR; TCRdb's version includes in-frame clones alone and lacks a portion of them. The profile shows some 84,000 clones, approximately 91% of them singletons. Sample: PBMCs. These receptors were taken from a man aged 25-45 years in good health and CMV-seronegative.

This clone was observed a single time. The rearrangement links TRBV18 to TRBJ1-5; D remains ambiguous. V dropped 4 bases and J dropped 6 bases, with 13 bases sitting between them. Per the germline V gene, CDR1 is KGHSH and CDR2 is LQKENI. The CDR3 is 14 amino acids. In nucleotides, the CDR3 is TGTGCCAGCTCACTCGGGGTTGGCGGTCAGCCCCAGCATTTT. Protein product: CASSLGVGGQPQHF.

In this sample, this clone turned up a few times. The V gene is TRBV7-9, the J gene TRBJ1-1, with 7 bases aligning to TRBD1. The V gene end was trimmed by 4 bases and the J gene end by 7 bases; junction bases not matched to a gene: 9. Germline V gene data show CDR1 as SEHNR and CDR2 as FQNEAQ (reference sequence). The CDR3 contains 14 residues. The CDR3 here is CASSYRATGVEAFF. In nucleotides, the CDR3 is TGTGCCAGCAGCTACAGGGCTACAGGGGTTGAAGCTTTCTTT.

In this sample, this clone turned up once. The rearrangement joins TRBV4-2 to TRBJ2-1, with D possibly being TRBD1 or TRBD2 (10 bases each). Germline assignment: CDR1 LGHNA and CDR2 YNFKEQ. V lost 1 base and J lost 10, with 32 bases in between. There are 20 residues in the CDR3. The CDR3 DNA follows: TGTGCCAGCAGCCAAGTCTGGACAGGGGGGTTAAGCGGGAGGGCTGGCGAGCAGTTCTTC. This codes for CASSQVWTGGLSGRAGEQFF.

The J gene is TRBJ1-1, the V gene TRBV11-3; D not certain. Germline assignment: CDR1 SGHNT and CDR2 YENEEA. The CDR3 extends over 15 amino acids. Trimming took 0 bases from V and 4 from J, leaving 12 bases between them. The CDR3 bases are TGTGCCAGCAGCTTAGATTTGAGTAGATCCACTGAAGCTTTCTTT. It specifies CASSLDLSRSTEAFF.

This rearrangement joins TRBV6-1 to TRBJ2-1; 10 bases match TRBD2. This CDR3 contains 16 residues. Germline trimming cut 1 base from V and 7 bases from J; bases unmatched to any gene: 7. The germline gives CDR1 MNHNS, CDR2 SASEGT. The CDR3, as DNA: TGTGCCAGCAGTGAAGGGCCTAGCGGGAGTAGGAATGAGCAGTTCTTC. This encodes CASSEGPSGSRNEQFF.

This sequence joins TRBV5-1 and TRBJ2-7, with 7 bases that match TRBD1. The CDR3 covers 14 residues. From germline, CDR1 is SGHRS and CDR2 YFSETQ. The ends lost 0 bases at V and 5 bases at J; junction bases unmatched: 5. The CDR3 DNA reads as TGCGCCAGCAGCTTGGACAGGGGTAACAACGAGCAGTACTTC. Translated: CASSLDRGNNEQYF.

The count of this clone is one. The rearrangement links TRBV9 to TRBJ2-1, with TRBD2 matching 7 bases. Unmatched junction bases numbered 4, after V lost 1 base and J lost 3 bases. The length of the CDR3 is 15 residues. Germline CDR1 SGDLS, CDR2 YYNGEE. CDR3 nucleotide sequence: TGTGCCAGCAGCGTAACCAGCGGGAACTACAATGAGCAGTTCTTC. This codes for CASSVTSGNYNEQFF.

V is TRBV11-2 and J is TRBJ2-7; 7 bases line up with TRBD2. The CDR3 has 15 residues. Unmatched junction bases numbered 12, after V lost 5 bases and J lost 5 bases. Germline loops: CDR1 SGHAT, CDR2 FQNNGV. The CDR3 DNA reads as TGTGCCAGCAGCCAAGAGAGGCGGGAGTTCGACGAGCAGTACTTC. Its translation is CASSQERREFDEQYF.

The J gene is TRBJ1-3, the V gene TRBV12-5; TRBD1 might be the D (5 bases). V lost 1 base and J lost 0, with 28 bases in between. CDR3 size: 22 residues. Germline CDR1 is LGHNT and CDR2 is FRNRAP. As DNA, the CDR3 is TGTGCTAGTGGTTTGGGGCCAAAAAACAGGAGTGTCGAAGTACACTCTGGAAACACCATATATTTT. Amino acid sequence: CASGLGPKNRSVEVHSGNTIYF. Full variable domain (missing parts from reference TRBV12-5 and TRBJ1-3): DARVTQTPRHKVTEMGQEVTMRCQPILGHNTVFWYRQTMMQGLELLAYFRNRAPLDDSGMPKDRFSAEMPDATLATLKIQPSEPRDSAVYFCASGLGPKNRSVEVHSGNTIYFGEGSWLTVV.

The CDR3 protein is CAISELLAGSYNEQFF. Written as DNA, the CDR3 is TGTGCCATCAGTGAACTACTAGCGGGCTCCTACAATGAGCAGTTCTTC. This sequence joins TRBV10-3 and TRBJ2-1; TRBD2 aligns across 9 bases. The CDR3 loop spans 16 amino acids. The germline gives CDR1 ENHRY, CDR2 SYGVKD. Trimming took 3 bases from V and 0 from J; bases not matched to a gene: 3.

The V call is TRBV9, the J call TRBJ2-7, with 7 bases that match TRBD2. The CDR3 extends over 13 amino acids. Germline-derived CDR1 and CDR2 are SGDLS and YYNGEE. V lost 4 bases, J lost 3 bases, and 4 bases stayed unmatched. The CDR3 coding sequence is TGTGCCAGCAGCCCCGGGGGGATCTACGAGCAGTACTTC. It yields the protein CASSPGGIYEQYF.

The CDR3 protein is CASNRDRGNYGYTF. Here the CDR3 DNA reads TGTGCCAGCAACAGGGACAGGGGTAACTATGGCTACACCTTC. The chain employs TRBV7-9 and TRBJ1-2; TRBD1 matches at 10 bases. V shed 7 bases, J shed 1 base, and the junction held 3 bases outside the gene matches. The CDR3 has 14 amino acids. Germline V gene data show CDR1 as SEHNR and CDR2 as FQNEAQ (reference sequence). Based on the CDR3 plus reference TRBV7-9 and TRBJ1-2, the full variable domain is DTGVSQNPRHKITKRGQNVTFRCDPISEHNRLYWYRQTLGQGPEFLTYFQNEAQLEKSRLLSDRFSAERPKGSFSTLEIQRTEQGDSAMYLCASNRDRGNYGYTFGSGTRLTVV.

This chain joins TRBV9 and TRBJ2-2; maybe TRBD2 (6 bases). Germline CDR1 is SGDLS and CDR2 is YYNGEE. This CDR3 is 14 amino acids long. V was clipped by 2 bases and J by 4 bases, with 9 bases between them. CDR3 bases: TGTGCCAGCAGCGTTAGCGGTACCACCGGGGAGCTGTTTTTT. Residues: CASSVSGTTGELFF.

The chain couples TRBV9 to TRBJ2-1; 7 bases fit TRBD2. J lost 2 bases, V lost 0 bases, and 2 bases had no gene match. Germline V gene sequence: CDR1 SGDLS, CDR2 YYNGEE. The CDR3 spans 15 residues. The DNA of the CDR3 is TGTGCCAGCAGCGTAGCTGGGACTACCTACAATGAGCAGTTCTTC. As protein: CASSVAGTTYNEQFF.

CDR3 nucleotides: TGTGCCAGCAGCCAGGGACAAGCCTTTCCCCTCCACTTT. Translating it yields CASSQGQAFPLHF. The chain joins TRBV7-2 to TRBJ1-6; possibly TRBD1 for D (6 bases). The CDR3 loop spans 13 amino acids. Per the germline V gene, CDR1 is SGHTA and CDR2 is FQGNSA. The ends were cut back, 5 bases at V and 13 bases at J, with 15 bases in the middle.

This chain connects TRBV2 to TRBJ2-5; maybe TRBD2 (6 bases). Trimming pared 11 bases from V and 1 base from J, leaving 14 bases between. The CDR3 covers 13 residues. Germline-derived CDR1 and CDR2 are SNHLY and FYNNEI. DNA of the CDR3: TGTGCCTGGGGACTTCACTCCCAAGAGACCCAGTACTTC. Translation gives CAWGLHSQETQYF. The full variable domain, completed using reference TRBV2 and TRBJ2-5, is EPEVTQTPSHQVTQMGQEVILRCVPISNHLYFYWYRQILGQKVEFLVSFYNNEISEKSEIFDDQFSVERPDGSNFTLKIRSTKLEDSAMYFCAWGLHSQETQYFGPGTRLLVL.

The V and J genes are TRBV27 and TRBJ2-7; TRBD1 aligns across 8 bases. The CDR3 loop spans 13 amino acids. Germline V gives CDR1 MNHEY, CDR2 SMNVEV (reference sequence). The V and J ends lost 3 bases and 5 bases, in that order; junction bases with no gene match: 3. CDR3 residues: CASSFGTGNEQYF. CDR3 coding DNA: TGTGCCAGCAGTTTCGGGACAGGCAACGAGCAGTACTTC.